This TCR beta chain was identified in a study of Tregs in tolerant kidney transplant recipients. Study summary: Related graft donors supplied nonmyeloablative bone marrow transplants, and mixed chimerism was transient.

CDR1 and CDR2 from the germline V gene are LNHDA and SQIVND (reference sequence). Unmatched junction bases numbered 7, after V lost 5 bases and J lost 0 bases. This CDR3 contains 18 residues. Produced via immunoSEQ multiplex PCR; TCRdb's table is partial and in-frame only. There are roughly 50,000 clones in the sample, with about 0.83% held by the top ten. In regard to this clone: The read finishes 3 residues shy of the CDR3 end, and the germline J gene is used to complete it.

Unstimulated Tregs (CD4+CD25+CD127-) and CD4+CD25- non-Tregs were sorted from PBMCs. The sample consisted of CD4+ T cells from blood, taken before the transplant. The sequence came from a human donor who received a combined kidney and bone marrow transplant. The rearrangement joins TRBV19 to TRBJ2-1; the match to TRBD2 covers 13 bases. The CDR3 loop is CASSSGLAGYSSYNEQFF. The DNA read from the CDR3 is TGTGCCAGTAGTTCGGGACTAGCGGGGTATAGCTCCTACAATGAG.